Below, 32 T cell receptor beta chains from the same sample are listed, as sequenced in a study of T cells in Graves' hyperthyroidism and ophthalmopathy. TCR beta CDR3 regions were amplified from RNA transcripts. RT-PCR in the first round (using the HTBI primer set) targeted the TCR CDR3. TCRdb re-analysed the multiplex PCR reads in MiXCR, keeping a single row per CDR3 protein. The profile shows around 270,000 distinct CDR3 sequences, 15% to 20% of them singletons. The material sequenced was blood. Receptors were obtained from a man between 45 and 60 years old with Graves' ophthalmopathy.

At least ten counts were recorded for this clonotype. The chain recombines TRBV10-1 with TRBJ2-2; 7 bases fit TRBD1. V shed 5 bases and J 5 bases; nucleotides not matched to a gene: 2. The germline CDR1 and CDR2 sequences are WNHNN and SYGVQD (reference sequence). This CDR3 has 13 residues. The CDR3 loop is CASSQGVTGELFF. CDR3 nucleotide sequence: TGCGCCAGCAGTCAGGGGGTGACCGGGGAGCTGTTTTTT.

Comment on this clonotype: It is likely a read error, because the conserved phenylalanine at the end of the CDR3 is missing. The rearrangement links TRBV29-1 to TRBJ1-1, with 7 bases identical to TRBD1. Looked up from germline, CDR1 is SQVTM and CDR2 is ANQGSEA. This CDR3 region has 13 residues. Trimming at V came to 5 bases and at J to 3 bases, leaving 6 bases not matched to a gene. CDR3 protein: CSVKTGHDTEAFL. The CDR3 DNA reads as TGCAGCGTTAAGACAGGGCACGACACTGAAGCTTTCCTT.

The J gene is TRBJ2-2, the V gene TRBV10-3; 13 bases map to TRBD2. CDR1 is ENHRY and CDR2 is SYGVKD in the germline V gene. The CDR3 extends over 15 amino acids. J lost 8 bases, V lost 6 bases, and 6 bases had no gene match. The CDR3 sequence is CAIRRTSGSVGELFF. The CDR3 DNA reads as TGTGCCATCAGAAGGACTAGCGGGAGTGTGGGGGAGCTGTTTTTT.

The CDR3 DNA sequence: TGCGCCAGCAGCTTAAAGGACCAAGGAAACAATGAGCAGTTCTTC. This codes for CASSLKDQGNNEQFF. The chain carries TRBV5-1 and TRBJ2-1, with D unclear. The CDR3 length is 15 residues. Germline CDR1 SGHRS, CDR2 YFSETQ. Trimming removed 2 bases at V and 5 bases at J, with 14 bases between.

This sequence joins TRBV4-2 and TRBJ2-4; D gene uncertain. V lost 0 bases, J lost 4 bases, and 7 bases lay in between. Germline CDR1 and CDR2: LGHNA and YNFKEQ. The CDR3 is 14 amino acids. Written as DNA, the CDR3 is TGTGCCAGCAGCCAAGATAGTGGTAAAAACATTCAGTACTTC. Protein product: CASSQDSGKNIQYF.

The chain joins TRBV28 to TRBJ2-2; D gene uncertain. Between the trimmed V and J ends, which lost 9 bases and 2 bases, there was a span of 10 bases. There are 13 residues in the CDR3. Per the germline V gene, CDR1 is MDHEN and CDR2 is SYDVKM. The CDR3 region is CASGVLNTGELFF. In DNA form, the CDR3 reads TGTGCCAGTGGGGTTCTTAACACCGGGGAGCTGTTTTTT. The full variable domain, completed using reference TRBV28 and TRBJ2-2, is DVKVTQSSRYLVKRTGEKVFLECVQDMDHENMFWYRQDPGLGLRLIYFSYDVKMKEKGDIPEGYSVSREKKERFSLILESASTNQTSMYLCASGVLNTGELFFGEGSRLTVL.

This clonotype was observed many times. The chain is built from TRBV5-1 and TRBJ2-1; D possibly corresponds to TRBD2 (6 bases). The germline CDR1 and CDR2 sequences are SGHRS and YFSETQ. The V gene lost 4 bases and the J gene lost 3 bases, with 14 bases spanning the gap. The CDR3 is made up of 15 amino acids. The CDR3 sequence: CASSRDLSVYNEQFF. The CDR3 coding sequence is TGCGCCAGCAGCCGGGACTTGTCTGTCTACAATGAGCAGTTCTTC.

This clonotype was counted ten times or more. The chain combines TRBV2 with TRBJ2-1, with 14 bases that match TRBD2. V lost 6 bases to trimming and J lost 7 bases; unmatched junction nucleotides: 11. Germline V lookup: CDR1 SNHLY, CDR2 FYNNEI. This CDR3 has 17 amino acids. CDR3 region: CASSDTGLAGGKNEQFF. For the CDR3, the DNA is TGTGCCAGCAGCGATACCGGACTAGCGGGAGGAAAAAATGAGCAGTTCTTC.

This clonotype was observed a handful of times. The V gene is TRBV9, the J gene TRBJ2-7; 8 bases are a match to TRBD1. V lost 0 bases and J lost 1; bases outside the gene matches: 3. Looked up from germline, CDR1 is SGDLS and CDR2 is YYNGEE. The CDR3 is 15 amino acids. DNA of the CDR3: TGTGCCAGCAGCGTAGGACAGGGGTGGTCCTACGAGCAGTACTTC. Protein product: CASSVGQGWSYEQYF.

The rearrangement links TRBV2 to TRBJ2-5, with D hard to call. The CDR3 is made up of 15 amino acids. Germline lookup yields CDR1 SNHLY and CDR2 FYNNEI. Trimming stripped 6 bases from V and 3 bases from J, with 17 bases between. CDR3 DNA: TGTGCCAGCAGCGCCCTGTTAATCCAGAAAGAGACCCAGTACTTC. It encodes CASSALLIQKETQYF.

About this clonotype: A much larger clone lies one base from this, so it may be a read error. The CDR3 loop reads CASSLMASGRNHNEHFF. Written as DNA, the CDR3 is TGCGCCAGCAGCTTGATGGCTAGCGGGAGGAATCACAATGAGCACTTCTTC. The chain recombines TRBV5-1 with TRBJ2-1; 11 bases align to TRBD2. In germline, CDR1 is SGHRS, CDR2 YFSETQ. The CDR3 is made up of 17 amino acids.

This clonotype was counted a few times. The gene calls are TRBV19 and TRBJ1-5; 7 nucleotides match TRBD1. This CDR3 is 16 amino acids long. Germline CDR1 and CDR2: LNHDA and SQIVND (reference sequence). J lost 0 bases, V lost 5 bases, and 7 bases had no gene match. The CDR3 spells CASSPGTAYSNQPQHF. As DNA, the CDR3 is TGTGCCAGTAGTCCGGGGACAGCCTATAGCAATCAGCCCCAGCATTTT.

This clonotype was detected a few times. The rearrangement joins TRBV4-2 to TRBJ2-7, with TRBD2 as a possible D gene (6 bases). V lost 3 bases to trimming and J lost 6 bases, with 18 bases between them. The CDR3 length is 15 residues. The germline CDR1 and CDR2 sequences are LGHNA and YNFKEQ. This CDR3 reads CASSHGAGPQSEQYF. CDR3 DNA: TGTGCCAGCAGCCACGGTGCGGGACCACAAAGCGAGCAGTACTTC.

The CDR3 reads CASSFVRESNEQFF. For the CDR3, the DNA is TGTGCCAGCAGTTTTGTCCGGGAGAGCAATGAGCAGTTCTTC. This chain joins TRBV27 and TRBJ2-1; weak D call: TRBD2 (6 bases). The CDR3 has 14 amino acids. Trimming removed 3 bases from V and 6 bases from J, with 12 bases in between. The germline CDR1 and CDR2 sequences are MNHEY and SMNVEV (reference sequence).

This clonotype was seen at least ten times. The rearrangement links TRBV11-2 to TRBJ1-6; 7 bases are shared with TRBD1. This CDR3 has 17 residues. J lost 7 bases, V lost 4 bases, and 13 bases had no gene match. Per the germline V gene, CDR1 is SGHAT and CDR2 is FQNNGV. The CDR3 DNA follows: TGTGCCAGCAGCTACCAGTCAGGGGGGTGGTCGAATTCACCCCTCCACTTT. It encodes CASSYQSGGWSNSPLHF.

In this sample, this clonotype turned up many times. The chain links TRBV6-8 to TRBJ1-1; a weak D match, TRBD1 (6 bases). Germline V gives CDR1 MNHGY, CDR2 SAAAGT. Trimming pared 8 bases from V and 2 bases from J, leaving 12 bases between. This CDR3 region has 13 residues. CDR3 amino acids: CASPGTFNTEAFF. DNA for the CDR3: TGTGCCAGCCCCGGGACATTCAACACTGAAGCTTTCTTT.

This rearrangement joins TRBV10-3 to TRBJ1-3, with D possibly matching TRBD1 (5 bases). Per the germline V gene, CDR1 is ENHRY and CDR2 is SYGVKD. The CDR3 consists of 15 residues. Trimming took off 6 bases at V and 4 bases at J, with 16 bases between the two ends. The CDR3 loop is CAIRNRDGGGNTIYF. In DNA form, the CDR3 reads TGTGCCATCAGAAACCGGGACGGAGGGGGAAACACCATATATTTT.

The chain couples TRBV5-1 to TRBJ2-2, with 11 bases aligning to TRBD1. The CDR3 is 16 amino acids. V gave up 4 bases and J gave up 6 bases; unmatched junction bases: 8. Germline V lookup: CDR1 SGHRS, CDR2 YFSETQ. The CDR3 nucleotides are TGCGCCAGCAGCGATTGGGACAGGGGGATCGCCGGGGAGCTGTTTTTT. Translated, it gives CASSDWDRGIAGELFF.

The sample holds many counts of this clonotype. The rearrangement joins TRBV20-1 to TRBJ1-1; no reliable D call. This CDR3 has 12 amino acids. The V and J ends lost 2 bases and 3 bases respectively, with 7 bases between them. CDR1 is DFQATT, CDR2 SNEGSKA, per germline (reference sequence). CDR3 sequence reads: CSARPGDTEAFF. Written as DNA, the CDR3 is TGCAGTGCTAGACCTGGAGACACTGAAGCTTTCTTT.

This clonotype was detected many times. The V gene is TRBV30, the J gene TRBJ2-7; the match to TRBD1 covers 8 bases. This CDR3 spans 11 amino acids. V lost 7 bases, J lost 3 bases, and 2 bases stayed unmatched. Germline V gene sequence: CDR1 GTSNPN, CDR2 SVGIG (reference sequence). For the CDR3, the DNA is TGTGCCTCTGGACAGGGCTACGAGCAGTACTTC. Encoded protein: CASGQGYEQYF.

This CDR3 reads CASSIEGEGNQPQHF. The CDR3, as DNA: TGTGCCAGTAGTATCGAAGGGGAAGGCAATCAGCCCCAGCATTTT. The chain links TRBV19 to TRBJ1-5; D might be TRBD1 (5 bases). The CDR3 spans 15 residues. In germline, CDR1 is LNHDA, CDR2 SQIVND (reference sequence). Trimming took off 3 bases at V and 2 bases at J, with 11 bases between the two ends.

This chain links TRBV12-3 or TRBV12-4 with TRBJ2-7; D is ambiguous. V was pared by 3 bases and J by 0 bases, with 12 bases between. This CDR3 is 15 amino acids long. The CDR3 bases are TGTGCCAGCAGTTTGTATGCAGAAGCCTCCTACGAGCAGTACTTC. Translating gives CASSLYAEASYEQYF.

This clonotype was detected ten times or more. V is TRBV18 and J is TRBJ1-1; no reliable D call. V shed 3 bases and J shed 0 bases, with 5 bases lying between them. Looked up from germline, CDR1 is KGHSH and CDR2 is LQKENI. The CDR3 extends over 13 amino acids. This CDR3 reads CASSPWMNTEAFF. The CDR3 DNA follows: TGTGCCAGCTCACCCTGGATGAACACTGAAGCTTTCTTT.

This clonotype was detected a few times. This rearrangement joins TRBV6-1 to TRBJ2-7; the D gene could be TRBD1 or TRBD2 (5 bases each). Germline V gene data show CDR1 as MNHNS and CDR2 as SASEGT. The CDR3 runs 15 residues. V was pared by 6 bases and J by 0 bases, with 15 bases between. Written as DNA, the CDR3 is TGTGCCAGCAGCAGGGACGGAATAAGCTCCTACGAGCAGTACTTC. Translation: CASSRDGISSYEQYF.

This clonotype was counted ten times or more. V gene TRBV24-1 combines with J gene TRBJ1-5, with a possible D match to TRBD1 (5 bases). From germline, CDR1 is KGHDR and CDR2 SFDVKD. V lost 2 bases to trimming and J lost 3 bases, with 13 bases between them. The CDR3 contains 16 residues. The CDR3 region is CATSDYREGPNQPQHF. The CDR3 DNA reads as TGTGCCACCAGTGATTACCGGGAGGGACCCAATCAGCCCCAGCATTTT.

The genes are TRBV11-2 and TRBJ2-1; possible D gene TRBD2, 6 bases. The germline gives CDR1 SGHAT, CDR2 FQNNGV. The CDR3 is made up of 14 amino acids. V dropped 5 bases and J dropped 7 bases, with 15 bases sitting between them. The CDR3 sequence is CASSAEGLLNEQFF. The CDR3 DNA is TGTGCCAGCAGCGCAGAGGGACTCCTAAATGAGCAGTTCTTC.

Many counts were recorded for this clonotype. This chain joins TRBV5-1 and TRBJ2-5; TRBD2 matches 11 bases. The CDR3 length is 16 residues. Germline CDR1 and CDR2: SGHRS and YFSETQ. J was trimmed by 5 bases and V by 0 bases; bases with no gene match: 6. The CDR3 sequence is CASSLAALAGEETQYF. CDR3 in DNA: TGCGCCAGCAGCTTGGCGGCACTAGCGGGAGAGGAGACCCAGTACTTC. Together with reference TRBV5-1 and TRBJ2-5, the CDR3 gives the full variable domain: KAGVTQTPRYLIKTRGQQVTLSCSPISGHRSVSWYQQTPGQGLQFLFEYFSETQRNKGNFPGRFSGRQFSNSRSEMNVSTLELGDSALYLCASSLAALAGEETQYFGPGTRLLVL.

The chain couples TRBV6-1 to TRBJ2-7; maybe TRBD2 (6 bases). The germline CDR1 and CDR2 sequences are MNHNS and SASEGT. Trimming removed 6 bases from V and 1 base from J, with 13 bases in between. This CDR3 region has 14 residues. CDR3 loop: CASSGDFPSYEQYF. DNA for the CDR3: TGTGCCAGCAGCGGGGACTTCCCTTCCTACGAGCAGTACTTC.

Ten or more counts support this clonotype. The rearrangement uses TRBV18 and TRBJ2-7; D not certain. In germline, CDR1 is KGHSH, CDR2 LQKENI. The V end lost 3 bases, the J end lost 0 bases, and 12 bases lay between the germline ends. This CDR3 is 15 amino acids long. Here the CDR3 reads CASSPAALYSYEQYF. The DNA for the CDR3 is TGTGCCAGCTCACCGGCAGCGCTTTACTCCTACGAGCAGTACTTC.

Regarding this clonotype: A much larger clone differs from this one at a single base, so this may be a read error. The CDR3 sequence is CGARDMGQGYGYTF. The CDR3 DNA is TGCGGTGCTAGAGATATGGGACAGGGCTATGGCTACACCTTC. The V and J genes are TRBV20-1 and TRBJ1-2, with 9 bases fitting TRBD1. CDR1 is DFQATT and CDR2 is SNEGSKA in the germline V gene (reference sequence). This CDR3 region has 14 residues.

This clonotype was seen at least ten times. The chain is built from TRBV5-1 and TRBJ2-1; D ambiguous. The CDR3 consists of 15 residues. Germline-derived CDR1 and CDR2 are SGHRS and YFSETQ. Trimming took off 0 bases at V and 8 bases at J, with 15 bases between the two ends. The CDR3 DNA reads as TGCGCCAGCAGCTTGGAGGCCCGGGCTTGGGATGAGCAGTTCTTC. Translating it yields CASSLEARAWDEQFF.

The CDR3 region has the DNA TGTGCCAGCAGCCAAGAACCGGGAAATCAGCCCCAGCATTTT. Encoded protein: CASSQEPGNQPQHF. J is TRBJ1-5 and V is TRBV3-1; no clear D. The CDR3 has 14 residues. The germline gives CDR1 LGHDT, CDR2 YNNKEL (reference sequence). V was pared by 0 bases and J by 4 bases, with 7 bases between.